Listed here is a single T cell receptor beta chain. The antigen is undetermined. In germline, CDR1 is MRHNA, CDR2 SNTAGT. The CDR3 is made up of 16 amino acids. Trimming removed 5 bases from V and 8 bases from J; junction bases left unmatched: 13. This record belongs to a study of TIL therapy for anti-PD-1-resistant metastatic lung cancer. Study conclusions and caveats: Many TIL product clones were absent from baseline tumor, suggesting clonal contraction.

This was the immunoSEQ v3 assay. Survey-level samples got approximately 2.1 million read pairs; deep-level samples got about 4.5-6.5 million. The protocol was immunoSEQ multiplex PCR, while the TCRdb copy is restricted to in-frame clones and leaves out a portion. The repertoire holds 50,000 to 60,000 clones, 55% to 75% seen once, with about 6% in the top ten. Time point defined: pre-treatment sample, taken before nivolumab and TIL therapy. Most excised metastases sampled were pleural nodules or supraclavicular lymph nodes. The sequence came from a person between 25 and 79 years old with non-small cell lung cancer. Sequenced material: tumor tissue, taken at baseline. V usage is TRBV6-4 and J usage is TRBJ2-1, with 9 nucleotides matching TRBD2. CDR3 DNA sequence: TGTGCCAGCAGTTCGGAGGTCGGCGGGGGGGCCGATGAGCAGTTCTTC. Translating gives CASSSEVGGGADEQFF.